The 15 T cell receptor beta chains reported below all come from one sample, sequenced in a study of human T cells and chemical hapten exposure. TCRdb itself ran the RACE reads through MiXCR, one entry per CDR3 protein. The table shows more than 70,000 distinct CDR3 sequences, with roughly 8.5% occurring only once. The time point denotes: healthy volunteer bleed at 2 weeks. The starting material, unfractionated whole blood, was used for total RNA extraction. Sequenced: whole blood. These receptors came from a female donor in good health. Some clones in this sample may be carry-over from other donors' samples.

This clonotype has ten or more counts. The chain couples TRBV28 to TRBJ1-2; D uncertain. Looked up from germline, CDR1 is MDHEN and CDR2 is SYDVKM. With 5 bases removed from V and 7 bases from J, the gap between germline ends came to 20 bases. This CDR3 region has 15 residues. The CDR3 DNA follows: TGTGCCAGCAGTACCCCGAGCAGATTGTTCGGTGGCTACACCTTC. The encoded protein is CASSTPSRLFGGYTF.

The V call is TRBV20-1, the J call TRBJ2-7; 9 bases fit TRBD1. This CDR3 contains 16 residues. V was clipped by 0 bases and J by 3 bases; unmatched bases: 9. CDR1 and CDR2 from the germline V gene are DFQATT and SNEGSKA (reference sequence). Here the CDR3 reads CSARDTTGGRSYEQYF. Here the CDR3 DNA reads TGCAGTGCTAGAGACACCACAGGGGGCAGAAGCTACGAGCAGTACTTC.

The sample holds a few counts of this clonotype. The gene calls are TRBV20-1 and TRBJ1-5; 10 bases fit TRBD1. Trimming at V came to 5 bases and at J to 6 bases, leaving 10 bases not matched to a gene. The CDR3 totals 15 residues. CDR1 is DFQATT and CDR2 is SNEGSKA in the germline V gene (reference sequence). The CDR3 bases are TGCAGTGCTGCCCCCGGGACAGGGGACAGTCAGCCCCAGCATTTT. This sequence encodes CSAAPGTGDSQPQHF.

The sample holds a few counts of this clonotype. This sequence joins TRBV29-1 and TRBJ2-4; D is possibly TRBD1 (6 bases). The germline gives CDR1 SQVTM, CDR2 ANQGSEA. Trimming left V 7 bases short and J 7 bases short, with 17 bases between. This CDR3 region has 13 residues. CDR3 DNA: TGCAGCGCCCAAAAGGGGCAGGGGAACATTCAGTACTTC. The encoded protein is CSAQKGQGNIQYF. The entire variable domain, with the rest obtained from reference TRBV29-1 and TRBJ2-4, is as follows: SAVISQKPSRDICQRGTSLTIQCQVDSQVTMMFWYRQQPGQSLTLIATANQGSEATYESGFVIDKFPISRPNLTFSTLTVSNMSPEDSSIYLCSAQKGQGNIQYFGAGTRLSVL.

The chain is built from TRBV16 and TRBJ2-1; D call uncertain. The CDR3 runs 17 residues. With 2 bases removed from V and 6 bases from J, the gap between germline ends came to 20 bases. Germline V gives CDR1 KGHSY, CDR2 FQNENV. The CDR3 sequence: CASSQPQARHRSNEQFF. Written as DNA, the CDR3 is TGTGCCAGCAGCCAACCCCAGGCCCGGCATCGCTCCAATGAGCAGTTCTTC.

The chain uses TRBV25-1 and TRBJ2-3, with TRBD2 matching over 15 bases. Germline V gives CDR1 MGHDK, CDR2 SYGVNS. The CDR3 extends over 16 amino acids. V trimming: 4 bases; J trimming: 6 bases; junction bases outside the gene matches: 5. CDR3 nucleotide sequence: TGTGCCAGCAGTGGGGGGACTAGCGGGAGGAAGGATACGCAGTATTTT. As protein: CASSGGTSGRKDTQYF.

This clonotype was recorded many times. This rearrangement joins TRBV2 to TRBJ2-3; D uncertain. Deletions cut 6 bases from V and 2 bases from J, with 12 bases between. The V gene's germline CDR1 is SNHLY and CDR2 FYNNEI. The CDR3 loop spans 14 amino acids. In DNA, the CDR3 is TGTGCCAGCAGGGCTGACGGTATCACAGATACGCAGTATTTT. It specifies CASRADGITDTQYF.

This clonotype was counted many times. The rearrangement links TRBV2 to TRBJ2-2, with 9 bases fitting TRBD1. The CDR3 has 15 residues. Germline V gene lookup returns CDR1 SNHLY and CDR2 FYNNEI. Losses at the gene ends were 4 bases for V and 3 bases for J; bases not matched to a gene: 3. CDR3 bases: TGTGCCAGCAGTGGGGGGGACAGGGACACCGGGGAGCTGTTTTTT. Translated, it gives CASSGGDRDTGELFF. Filled out from reference TRBV2 and TRBJ2-2, the complete variable domain reads EPEVTQTPSHQVTQMGQEVILRCVPISNHLYFYWYRQILGQKVEFLVSFYNNEISEKSEIFDDQFSVERPDGSNFTLKIRSTKLEDSAMYFCASSGGDRDTGELFFGEGSRLTVL.

This clonotype was picked up a small number of times. The rearrangement uses TRBV6-1 and TRBJ2-3, with D possibly being TRBD1 (6 bases). The V and J ends lost 5 bases and 2 bases respectively, with 14 bases between them. The CDR3 totals 15 residues. Germline CDR1 and CDR2: MNHNS and SASEGT. The CDR3 region is CASSTRQAPTDTQYF. The CDR3 coding sequence is TGTGCCAGCAGTACCCGACAGGCCCCCACAGATACGCAGTATTTT.

This rearrangement joins TRBV14 to TRBJ2-1; 10 nucleotides match TRBD2. The J segment lost 5 bases and the V segment lost 4 bases, leaving 2 bases of the junction unmatched. CDR1 and CDR2 from the germline V gene are SGHDN and FVKESK. The CDR3 is 14 amino acids. This chain's CDR3 is CASSPGLADNEQFF. In DNA, the CDR3 is TGTGCCAGCAGCCCCGGACTAGCGGACAATGAGCAGTTCTTC.

The chain carries TRBV2 and TRBJ1-1; TRBD1 might be the D (6 bases). The CDR3 totals 15 residues. From germline, CDR1 is SNHLY and CDR2 FYNNEI. With 7 bases removed from V and 5 bases from J, the gap between germline ends came to 20 bases. CDR3: CASTQGRSMRTEAFF. In nucleotides, the CDR3 is TGTGCCAGCACCCAGGGGCGTAGTATGAGGACTGAAGCTTTCTTT.

This clonotype has ten or more counts. The chain carries TRBV7-9 and TRBJ2-3, with 7 bases that match TRBD2. Germline lookup yields CDR1 SEHNR and CDR2 FQNEAQ (reference sequence). The CDR3 consists of 14 residues. The trim removed 3 bases at V and 4 bases at J, leaving 4 bases unmatched. CDR3 DNA: TGTGCCAGCAGCTTCCCAGCGGGACCAGATACGCAGTATTTT. This gives the protein CASSFPAGPDTQYF.

This clonotype was picked up many times. The gene calls are TRBV28 and TRBJ2-3; possibly TRBD1 or TRBD2 for D (5 bases each). The CDR3 runs to 15 residues. The ends were cut back, 4 bases at V and 4 bases at J, with 15 bases in the middle. Germline CDR1 reads MDHEN; CDR2 reads SYDVKM. The CDR3 is CASSSWQGVADTQYF. CDR3 DNA sequence: TGTGCCAGCAGTTCGTGGCAGGGAGTGGCAGATACGCAGTATTTT.

This clonotype was counted at least ten times. The chain is built from TRBV5-1 and TRBJ2-3, with 11 bases that match TRBD2. This CDR3 comprises 16 residues. V was clipped by 4 bases and J by 2 bases; unmatched bases: 6. Germline V CDR1 and CDR2: SGHRS, YFSETQ. CDR3 region: CASSPGTSGYTDTQYF. CDR3 DNA sequence: TGCGCCAGCAGCCCAGGGACTAGCGGTTACACAGATACGCAGTATTTT.

V is TRBV13 and J is TRBJ1-1; a possible D gene is TRBD1 (5 bases). Deletions cut 11 bases from V and 3 bases from J, with 19 bases between. There are 14 residues in the CDR3. Germline V gives CDR1 PRHDT, CDR2 FYEKMQ (reference sequence). This chain's CDR3 is CAGGAWARDTEAFF. CDR3 bases: TGTGCCGGCGGGGCGTGGGCAAGGGACACTGAAGCTTTCTTT.